This is a list of T cell receptor beta chains from one sample in a study of T cells in Graves' hyperthyroidism and ophthalmopathy. TCRdb re-called the multiplex PCR reads with MiXCR, one entry per CDR3 protein. The top ten clones hold around 20% of a sample with 300,000 to 450,000 distinct CDR3 sequences, roughly 14% of them seen once. What was sequenced was blood. Receptors originate from a man aged 30 to 45 with Graves' hyperthyroidism that later progressed to Graves' ophthalmopathy. Both conserved end residues are part of each CDR3. Fields, in order: D gene, clone size, CDR3 length, J gene, V gene, CDR3 DNA, CDR3 protein. The D gene is left open where the match is weak. Size is omitted from some rows. Given values are once, few, many or a class for expanded clones.

TRBD1 | many | 15 | TRBJ1-2 | TRBV5-1 | TGCGCCAGCAGCCGTACTACCGGGACAGACTATGGCTACACCTTC | CASSRTTGTDYGYTF
TRBD1 | . | 16 | TRBJ2-2 | TRBV7-6 | TGTGCCAGCAGCTTGGAACAGGGGCCCGAGACCGGGGAGCTGTTTTTT | CASSLEQGPETGELFF
. | . | 14 | TRBJ2-2 | TRBV12-3/TRBV12-4 | TGTGCCAGCAGTTTAGCATTGGGAATCGGGGAGCTGTTTTTT | CASSLALGIGELFF
TRBD1 | . | 16 | TRBJ2-1 | TRBV2 | TGTGCCAGCAGTGAAGTCCCGGGACAGGGGAGAAATGAGCAGTTCTTC | CASSEVPGQGRNEQFF
. | . | 13 | TRBJ1-1 | TRBV29-1 | TGCAGCGTTAACCCTGTACCGGGTTCCGAAGCTTTCTTT | CSVNPVPGSEAFF
. | many | 18 | TRBJ2-1 | TRBV28 | TGTGCCAGCAGCTCCGGGACTCATCCACAGAGCTCCTACAATGAGCAGTTCTTC | CASSSGTHPQSSYNEQFF
. | many | 12 | TRBJ1-2 | TRBV12-3/TRBV12-4 | TGTGCCAGCGGGGATCGAAACTATAGCTACACCTTC | CASGDRNYSYTF
TRBD2 | many | 13 | TRBJ2-5 | TRBV12-3/TRBV12-4 | TGTGCCAGCAGCCGACTAGCTACGAGGGCCCAGTACTTC | CASSRLATRAQYF
. | . | 15 | TRBJ1-2 | TRBV5-1 | TGCGCCAGCAGACGTCTTGAGGGGCGCGGGGATGGCTACACCTTC | CASRRLEGRGDGYTF
. | . | 12 | TRBJ1-4 | TRBV7-9 | TGTGCCAGCAGCTTAGGGGGGACGGCCCTGTTTTTT | CASSLGGTALFF
TRBD1 | few | 15 | TRBJ2-1 | TRBV27 | TGTGCCAGCAGTTTATGGGACAGGGGTTGGGGTGAGCAGTTCTTC | CASSLWDRGWGEQFF
. | few | 15 | TRBJ2-1 | TRBV5-1 | TGCGCCAGCAGCTTGGGGGGGGGCTTATACAATGAGCAGTTCTTC | CASSLGGGLYNEQFF
. | . | 16 | TRBJ1-2 | TRBV7-9 | TGTGCCAGCAGCTCAATCGACCGGGACCTTATCTATGGCTACACCTTC | CASSSIDRDLIYGYTF
. | many | 17 | TRBJ1-2 | TRBV5-5 | TGTGCCAGCAGCTTGGCGCTTTCTGCGGCGGTTATCCATGGCTACACCTTC | CASSLALSAAVIHGYTF
TRBD1 | many | 13 | TRBJ2-6 | TRBV7-8 | TGTGCCAGCAGCGCGTACAGGGGGCACCTCCTGACTTTC | CASSAYRGHLLTF
. | . | 13 | TRBJ2-5 | TRBV6-1 | TGTGCCAGCAGCGGACAAAAAAGTGGGACCCAGTACTTC | CASSGQKSGTQYF
TRBD2 | many | 14 | TRBJ2-2 | TRBV15 | TGTGCCACCAGCAGAAGCGGGGGCACCGGGGAGCTGTTTTTT | CATSRSGGTGELFF
. | . | 14 | TRBJ2-1 | TRBV12-3/TRBV12-4 | TGTGCCAGCAGTCCCCAGACAGTATACAATGAGCAGTTCTTC | CASSPQTVYNEQFF
TRBD1 | few | 16 | TRBJ2-1 | TRBV9 | TGTGCCAGCAGCCTGGGACAGGGCTTCCTCCACAATGAGCAGTTCTTC | CASSLGQGFLHNEQFF
TRBD1 | many | 16 | TRBJ1-4 | TRBV28 | TGTGCCAGCAGTCCACCAGGGGGCCGGGATAATGAAAAACTGTTTTTT | CASSPPGGRDNEKLFF
. | many | 17 | TRBJ2-3 | TRBV7-2 | TGTGCCAGCAGCCCCGCTGCGCTAGTCGGTAGCACAGATACGCAGTATTTT | CASSPAALVGSTDTQYF
. | many | 14 | TRBJ2-5 | TRBV6-1 | TGTGCCAGCAGTTACGGCGGGGGCGAAGAGACCCAGTACTTC | CASSYGGGEETQYF
. | many | 12 | TRBJ1-1 | TRBV11-3 | TGTGCCAGCAGCTTAAGGATCACTGAAGCTTTCTTT | CASSLRITEAFF